A single T cell receptor beta chain is shown here with its context. The source of the sample is a study of T cell changes during pregnancy in multiple sclerosis. Sequencing used immunoSEQ multiplex PCR; TCRdb keeps in-frame clones, though not all of them. The sample includes about 50,000 clones, around 90% of them seen just once. CDR1 is SGDLS, CDR2 YYNGEE, per germline. Deletions cut 0 bases from V and 5 bases from J, with 14 bases between. The CDR3 has 15 residues. This specimen consisted of CD4+ T cells from peripheral blood mononuclear cells, obtained after pregnancy. The chain recombines TRBV9 with TRBJ2-5; no reliable D call. This clonotype was sampled from a female donor in good health, enrolled as a control in a pregnancy study. Here the CDR3 reads CASSVATESRETQYF. CDR3 nucleotide sequence: TGTGCCAGCAGCGTAGCTACGGAGTCACGGGAGACCCAGTACTTC.